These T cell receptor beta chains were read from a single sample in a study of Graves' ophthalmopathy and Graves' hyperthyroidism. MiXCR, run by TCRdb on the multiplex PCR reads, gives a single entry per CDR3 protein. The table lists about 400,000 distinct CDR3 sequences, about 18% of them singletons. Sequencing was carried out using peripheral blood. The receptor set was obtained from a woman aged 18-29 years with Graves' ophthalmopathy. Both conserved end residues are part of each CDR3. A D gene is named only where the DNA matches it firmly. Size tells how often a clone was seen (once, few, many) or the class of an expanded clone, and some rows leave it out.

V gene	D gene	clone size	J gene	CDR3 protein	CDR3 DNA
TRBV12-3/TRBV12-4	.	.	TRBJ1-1	CASSGDRIYRNTEAFF	TGTGCCAGCAGTGGCGACCGAATTTACCGGAACACTGAAGCTTTCTTT
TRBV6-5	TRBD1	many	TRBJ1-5	CASSSGTGQFQPQHF	TGTGCCAGCAGTTCCGGGACAGGGCAATTTCAGCCCCAGCATTTT
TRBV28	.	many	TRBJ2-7	CASSAPTFDYEQYF	TGTGCCAGCAGTGCCCCGACATTTGACTACGAGCAGTACTTC
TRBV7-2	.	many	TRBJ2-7	CASSRPSYEQYF	TGTGCCAGCAGCCGCCCCTCCTACGAGCAGTACTTC
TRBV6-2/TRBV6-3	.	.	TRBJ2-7	CASSKRDWALEQYF	TGTGCCAGCAGTAAGAGGGACTGGGCGCTCGAGCAGTACTTC
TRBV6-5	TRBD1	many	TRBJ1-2	CASSYSNRDRANYGYTF	TGTGCCAGCAGTTACTCGAATAGGGACAGGGCGAACTATGGCTACACCTTC
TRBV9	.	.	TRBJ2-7	CASSVDDSPSYEQYF	TGTGCCAGCAGCGTAGATGACAGCCCGTCCTACGAGCAGTACTTC
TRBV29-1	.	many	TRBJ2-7	CSVDTDSYEQYF	TGCAGCGTTGATACAGATTCCTACGAGCAGTACTTC
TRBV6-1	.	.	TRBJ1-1	CASSAPGWENTEAFF	TGTGCCAGCAGTGCTCCGGGCTGGGAAAACACTGAAGCTTTCTTT
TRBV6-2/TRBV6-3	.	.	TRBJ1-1	CASSYSERQWF	TGTGCCAGCAGTTACTCAGAGCGTCAGTGGTTT
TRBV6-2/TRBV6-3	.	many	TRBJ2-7	CASSYSMDSYEQYF	TGTGCCAGCAGTTACTCGATGGACTCCTACGAGCAGTACTTC
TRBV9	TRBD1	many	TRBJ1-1	CASSVGPTGFDTEAFF	TGTGCCAGCAGCGTAGGCCCGACAGGGTTCGACACTGAAGCTTTCTTT
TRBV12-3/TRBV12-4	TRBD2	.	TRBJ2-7	CAILGSGSIHEQYF	TGTGCCATCTTAGGGAGCGGGAGTATCCACGAGCAGTACTTC
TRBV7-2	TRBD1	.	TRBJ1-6	CASSRDSRYSSYNSPLHF	TGTGCCAGCAGCAGGGACAGCCGATATAGCTCCTATAATTCACCCCTCCACTTT
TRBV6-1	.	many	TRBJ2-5	CASSVGQGSQETQYF	TGTGCCAGCAGTGTCGGACAAGGATCTCAAGAGACCCAGTACTTC
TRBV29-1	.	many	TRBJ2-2	CSVERVDTGELFF	TGCAGCGTTGAAAGGGTCGACACCGGGGAGCTGTTTTTT
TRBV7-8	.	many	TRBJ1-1	CASSRRGVDTEAFF	TGTGCCAGCAGCCGCAGGGGTGTTGACACTGAAGCTTTCTTT
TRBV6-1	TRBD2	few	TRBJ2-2	CASRPLTSATNTGELFF	TGTGCCAGCAGACCCTTGACTAGCGCCACGAACACCGGGGAGCTGTTTTTT
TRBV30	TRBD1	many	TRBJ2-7	CAWSVLGTGSYEQYF	TGTGCCTGGAGTGTCCTCGGGACAGGTTCCTACGAGCAGTACTTC
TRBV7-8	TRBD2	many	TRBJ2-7	CASSLGGGLQPEQYF	TGTGCCAGCAGCTTAGGGGGGGGACTACAGCCCGAGCAGTACTTC
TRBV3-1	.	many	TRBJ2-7	CASSQVADEQYF	TGTGCCAGCAGCCAAGTGGCGGACGAGCAGTACTTC
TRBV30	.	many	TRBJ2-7	CAWSVRPHYEQYF	TGTGCCTGGAGTGTACGACCACACTACGAGCAGTACTTC
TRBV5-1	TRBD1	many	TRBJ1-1	CASSFRGDYKAEAFF	TGCGCCAGCAGCTTCAGGGGGGATTATAAGGCTGAAGCTTTCTTT
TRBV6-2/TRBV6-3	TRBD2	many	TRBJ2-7	CASSSILAGSYEQYF	TGTGCCAGCAGCAGTATTCTAGCGGGCTCCTACGAGCAGTACTTC
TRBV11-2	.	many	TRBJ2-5	CASSWTSRTGTQYF	TGTGCCAGCAGCTGGACTTCGAGAACAGGGACCCAGTACTTC
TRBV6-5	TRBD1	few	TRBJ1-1	CASSFPDRRDMNTEAFF	TGTGCCAGCAGTTTCCCGGACAGGAGGGATATGAACACTGAAGCTTTCTTT
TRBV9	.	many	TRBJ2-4	CASRDERGPPF	TGTGCCAGCAGAGACGAAAGGGGACCCCCTTTC
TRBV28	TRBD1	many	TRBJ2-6	CASTLVGRGRSGANVLTF	TGTGCCAGCACCTTGGTTGGCAGGGGGCGGTCTGGGGCCAACGTCCTGACTTTC
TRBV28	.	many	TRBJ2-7	CASSLTSRWEQYF	TGTGCCAGCAGTTTAACCTCCCGGTGGGAGCAGTACTTC
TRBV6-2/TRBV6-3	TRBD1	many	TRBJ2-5	CANSYSWDRGRETQYF	TGTGCCAACAGTTACTCCTGGGACAGGGGGCGAGAGACCCAGTACTTC
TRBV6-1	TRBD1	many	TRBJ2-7	CASSKTGQVFEQYF	TGTGCCAGCAGTAAAACAGGACAGGTTTTCGAGCAGTACTTC
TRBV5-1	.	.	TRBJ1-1	CASSLGALGGTEAFF	TGCGCCAGCAGCTTGGGGGCATTGGGGGGCACTGAAGCTTTCTTT
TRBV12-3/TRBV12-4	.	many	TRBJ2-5	CASRGGTDQETQYF	TGTGCCAGCAGGGGGGGGACAGACCAAGAGACCCAGTACTTC
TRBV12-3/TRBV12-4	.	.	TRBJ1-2	CASSLGGGASGSGYTF	TGTGCCAGCAGTTTGGGGGGGGGGGCCTCAGGCTCTGGCTACACCTTC
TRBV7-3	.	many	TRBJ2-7	CASSLYGGNYEQYF	TGTGCCAGCAGCTTATATGGGGGTAACTACGAGCAGTACTTC
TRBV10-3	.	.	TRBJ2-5	CAISEGQNQETQYF	TGTGCCATCAGTGAGGGGCAGAACCAAGAGACCCAGTACTTC
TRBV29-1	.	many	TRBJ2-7	CSVGQGRSYEQYF	TGCAGCGTCGGCCAGGGACGGTCATACGAGCAGTACTTC
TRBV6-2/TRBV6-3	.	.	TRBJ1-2	CASRVTQAGGYTF	TGTGCCAGCCGGGTGACCCAGGCAGGTGGCTACACCTTC
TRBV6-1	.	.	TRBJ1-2	CASRGDYGYTF	TGTGCCAGCAGAGGGGATTATGGCTACACCTTC
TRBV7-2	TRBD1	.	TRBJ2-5	CASSLATGVETQYF	TGTGCCAGCAGCTTGGCGACAGGGGTGGAGACCCAGTACTTC
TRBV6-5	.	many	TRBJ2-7	CASSYGTIEQYF	TGTGCCAGCAGTTATGGGACAATCGAGCAGTACTTC
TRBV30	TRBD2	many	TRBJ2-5	CAWRGGSQETQYF	TGTGCCTGGAGGGGGGGGTCGCAAGAGACCCAGTACTTC
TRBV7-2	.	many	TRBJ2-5	CASSLVSNQETQYF	TGTGCCAGCAGTCTTGTCAGCAATCAAGAGACCCAGTACTTC
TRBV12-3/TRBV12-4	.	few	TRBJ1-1	CASSLGGQKYEAFF	TGTGCCAGCAGCCTCGGAGGACAGAAGTATGAAGCTTTCTTT
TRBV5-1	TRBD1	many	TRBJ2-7	CASSSRTGGYEQYF	TGCGCCAGCAGCTCAAGGACAGGGGGCTACGAGCAGTACTTC
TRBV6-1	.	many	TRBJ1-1	CASLTGRQWDTEAFF	TGTGCCAGCCTTACGGGGAGACAGTGGGACACTGAAGCTTTCTTT
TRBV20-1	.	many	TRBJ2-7	CSARAGAVPYEQYF	TGCAGTGCTAGAGCGGGCGCTGTCCCCTACGAGCAGTACTTC
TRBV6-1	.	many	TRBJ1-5	CASSEWAGRQPQHF	TGTGCCAGCAGTGAATGGGCAGGGAGGCAGCCCCAGCATTTT
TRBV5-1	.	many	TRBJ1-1	CASSLGANTEAFF	TGTGCCAGCAGCTTGGGGGCGAACACTGAAGCTTTCTTT
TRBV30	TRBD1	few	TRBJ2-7	CAWSHPRQGLSYEQYF	TGTGCCTGGAGTCATCCCCGACAGGGCCTCTCCTACGAGCAGTACTTC
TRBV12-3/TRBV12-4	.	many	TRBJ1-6	CASSFRGGNSGQLNSPLHF	TGTGCCAGCAGTTTTCGGGGGGGGAACTCGGGCCAACTGAATTCACCCCTCCACTTT
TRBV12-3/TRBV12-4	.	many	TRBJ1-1	CASSLPPGSTFF	TGTGCCAGCAGTTTACCCCCTGGGTCGACTTTCTTT
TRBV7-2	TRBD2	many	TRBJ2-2	CASSSQTSGRAMDTGELFF	TGTGCCAGCAGCTCACAGACTAGCGGGAGGGCAATGGACACCGGGGAGCTGTTTTTT
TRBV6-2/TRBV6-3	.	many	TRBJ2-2	CASSYPYNTGELFF	TGTGCCAGCAGTTACCCCTATAACACCGGGGAGCTGTTTTTT
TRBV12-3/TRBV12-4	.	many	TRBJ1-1	CASQSSMNIEAFF	TGTGCCAGTCAGTCCAGCATGAACATTGAAGCTTTCTTT
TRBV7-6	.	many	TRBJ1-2	CASSPEGLNYGYTF	TGTGCCAGCAGCCCAGAGGGGCTTAACTATGGCTACACCTTC
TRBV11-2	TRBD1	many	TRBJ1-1	CASRPLTGGGNTEAFF	TGTGCCAGCAGGCCTCTTACAGGGGGCGGGAACACTGAAGCTTTCTTT
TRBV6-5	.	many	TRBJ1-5	CASSYGDTNQPQHF	TGTGCCAGCAGTTACGGGGATACCAATCAGCCCCAGCATTTT